This T cell receptor (beta chain) was obtained from a study of vaccination effects on CD4 cells after COVID-19. Concerning this clone: Its antigen is as yet unknown.

TCRdb's copy holds only in-frame clones and misses some; the assay was immunoSEQ multiplex PCR. The sample carries 65,000 to 90,000 clones, about four fifths recorded once. In the ViraFEST assay, antigen-specific CD4+ clonotypes were identified by expansion after peptide-pool stimulation. Upon completion of 10 to 11 days in culture, CD4+ T cells were isolated. Nucleocapsid antibodies were negative in the vaccine recipients, who had never had SARS-CoV-2 infection. There are 14 residues in the CDR3. Germline lookup yields CDR1 SGHTA and CDR2 FQGNSA. Trimming removed 5 bases from V and 7 bases from J, with 15 bases in between.

Sample: CD4+ T cells from PBMCs cultured with HCoV-NL63 spike peptides, taken before COVID-19 vaccination. The V and J genes are TRBV7-2 and TRBJ2-4, with D possibly TRBD1 on 6 matching bases. The receptor was isolated from a human donor who received a COVID-19 vaccine. CDR3 sequence reads: CASSPQGTNNIQYF. The CDR3 region has the DNA TGTGCCAGCAGCCCCCAGGGGACAAATAACATTCAGTACTTC. Full variable domain (rest looked up from reference TRBV7-2 and TRBJ2-4): GAGVSQSPSNKVTEKGKDVELRCDPISGHTALYWYRQSLGQGLEFLIYFQGNSAPDKSGLPSDRFSAERTGGSVSTLTIQRTQQEDSAVYLCASSPQGTNNIQYFGAGTRLSVL.